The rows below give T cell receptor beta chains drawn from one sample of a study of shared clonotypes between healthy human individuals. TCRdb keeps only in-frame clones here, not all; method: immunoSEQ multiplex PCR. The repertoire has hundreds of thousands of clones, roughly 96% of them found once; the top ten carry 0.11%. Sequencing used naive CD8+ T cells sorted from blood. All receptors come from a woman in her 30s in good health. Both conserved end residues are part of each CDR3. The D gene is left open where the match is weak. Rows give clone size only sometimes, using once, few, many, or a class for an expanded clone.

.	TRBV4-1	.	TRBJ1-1	CASSQSLGNEAFF	TGCGCCAGCAGCCAATCATTAGGGAATGAAGCTTTCTTT
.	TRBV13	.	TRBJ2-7	CASTLRGSWDEQYF	TGTGCCAGCACCCTCAGAGGGAGCTGGGACGAGCAGTACTTC
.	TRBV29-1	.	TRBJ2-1	CSGFRSNEQFF	TGCAGCGGGTTTAGGAGCAATGAGCAGTTCTTC
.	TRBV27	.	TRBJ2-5	CASWGGHQETQYF	TGTGCCTCCTGGGGGGGCCATCAGGAGACCCAGTACTTC
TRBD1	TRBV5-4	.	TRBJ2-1	CASSAGTDINEQFF	TGTGCCAGCAGCGCCGGGACAGATATCAATGAGCAGTTCTTC
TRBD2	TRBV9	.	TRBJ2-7	CASSAGLADSYEQYF	TGTGCCAGCAGCGCCGGACTAGCGGATTCCTACGAGCAGTACTTC
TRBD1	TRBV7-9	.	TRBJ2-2	CASSLAQGTTGELFF	TGTGCCAGCAGCTTAGCACAGGGGACCACCGGGGAGCTGTTTTTT
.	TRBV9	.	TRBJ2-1	CASSVASNEQFF	TGTGCCAGCAGCGTAGCAAGCAATGAGCAGTTCTTC
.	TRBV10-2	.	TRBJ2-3	CASEPGAASTDTQYF	TGCGCCAGCGAACCTGGGGCAGCTAGCACAGATACGCAGTATTTT
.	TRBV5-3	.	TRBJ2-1	CARSHKFTSSYNEQFF	TGTGCCAGAAGCCATAAGTTCACGAGCTCCTACAATGAGCAGTTCTTC
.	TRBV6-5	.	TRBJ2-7	CASSYGKGYEQYF	TGTGCCAGCAGTTATGGCAAAGGCTACGAGCAGTACTTC
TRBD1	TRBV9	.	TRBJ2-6	CASSANPGQGSGANVLTF	TGTGCCAGCAGCGCGAATCCGGGACAGGGGTCTGGGGCCAACGTCCTGACTTTC
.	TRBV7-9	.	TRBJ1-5	CASSSDRLEPQHF	TGTGCCAGCAGCTCGGATAGGTTGGAGCCCCAGCATTTT
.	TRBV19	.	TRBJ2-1	CASSTGTWLLHEQFF	TGTGCCAGTAGTACCGGGACCTGGTTACTCCATGAGCAGTTCTTC
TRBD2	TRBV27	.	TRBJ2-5	CASRTGTSGSATQYF	TGTGCCAGCAGGACGGGCACTAGCGGGAGTGCGACCCAGTACTTC
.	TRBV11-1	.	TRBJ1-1	CASSLRDTRSAEAFF	TGTGCCAGCAGCTTAAGGGACACAAGAAGCGCTGAAGCTTTCTTT
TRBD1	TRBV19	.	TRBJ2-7	CASSIGQGEAYEQYF	TGTGCCAGTAGTATCGGTCAGGGGGAAGCCTACGAGCAGTACTTC
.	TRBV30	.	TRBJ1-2	CAWSELTVTNYGYTF	TGTGCCTGGAGTGAGCTCACAGTAACTAACTATGGCTACACCTTC
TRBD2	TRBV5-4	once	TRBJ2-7	CASTGTSGSYEQYF	TGTGCCAGCACCGGGACTAGCGGCTCCTACGAGCAGTACTTC
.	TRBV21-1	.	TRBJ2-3	CASGTGRTSGEHTDTQYF	TGTGCCAGCGGGACGGGTAGGACTAGCGGGGAACACACAGATACGCAGTATTTT
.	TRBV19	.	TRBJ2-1	CASQGHYNEQFF	TGTGCCAGTCAAGGACACTACAATGAGCAGTTCTTC
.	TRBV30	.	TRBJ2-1	CALNSGTRVGNEQFF	TGTGCCTTGAATTCGGGGACGCGGGTGGGCAATGAGCAGTTCTTC
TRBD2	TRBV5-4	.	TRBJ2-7	CASSLTTSGSFYEQYF	TGTGCCAGCAGCTTAACGACTAGCGGGAGTTTTTACGAGCAGTACTTC
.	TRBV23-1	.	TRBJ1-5	CASSQSSTVKRQPQHF	TGCGCCAGCAGTCAATCGAGTACAGTGAAGAGACAGCCCCAGCATTTT
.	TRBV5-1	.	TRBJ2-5	CASSSGDWDSQETQYF	TGCGCCAGCAGCTCAGGGGACTGGGACTCCCAAGAGACCCAGTACTTC
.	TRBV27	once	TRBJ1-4	CASSPGFGTGSGGKLFF	TGTGCCAGCAGCCCGGGGTTCGGGACGGGGAGTGGTGGAAAACTGTTTTTT
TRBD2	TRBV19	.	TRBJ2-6	CASSITSGRALGANVLTF	TGTGCCAGTAGTATAACTAGCGGGAGGGCGCTCGGGGCCAACGTCCTGACTTTC
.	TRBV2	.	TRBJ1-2	CASSGSENYGYTF	TGTGCCAGCAGTGGATCTGAGAACTATGGCTACACCTTC
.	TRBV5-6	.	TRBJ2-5	CASSLESGLQETQYF	TGTGCCAGCAGCTTGGAATCGGGACTTCAAGAGACCCAGTACTTC
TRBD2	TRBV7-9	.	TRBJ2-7	CASSIAGAYEQYF	TGTGCCAGCAGTATAGCGGGAGCCTACGAGCAGTACTTC
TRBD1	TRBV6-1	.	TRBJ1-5	CASSEGQGMFYSNQPQHF	TGTGCCAGCAGTGAGGGACAGGGGATGTTCTATAGCAATCAGCCCCAGCATTTT
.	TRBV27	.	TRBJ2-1	CASGGTYEQFF	TGTGCCAGCGGTGGGACCTATGAGCAGTTCTTC
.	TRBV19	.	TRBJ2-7	CASSFGQDSSYEQYF	TGTGCCAGTAGTTTCGGTCAGGATAGCTCCTACGAGCAGTACTTC
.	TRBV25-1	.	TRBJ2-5	CASSPLTHFFQETQYF	TGTGCCAGCAGTCCCCTCACCCACTTCTTCCAAGAGACCCAGTACTTC
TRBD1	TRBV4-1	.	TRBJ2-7	CASSQGQGVTYEQYF	TGCGCCAGCAGCCAAGGACAGGGGGTTACCTACGAGCAGTACTTC
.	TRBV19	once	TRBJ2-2	CASSIGPGRVNTGELFF	TGTGCCAGTAGTATAGGCCCGGGGCGGGTGAACACCGGGGAGCTGTTTTTT
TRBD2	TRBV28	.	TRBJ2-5	CASSLTSGRSQETQYF	TGTGCCAGCAGTCTCACTAGCGGGAGATCCCAAGAGACCCAGTACTTC
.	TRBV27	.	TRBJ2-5	CASSWGQGLWETQYF	TGTGCCAGCAGCTGGGGTCAGGGGCTTTGGGAGACCCAGTACTTC
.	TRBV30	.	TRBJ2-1	CAWSPPGFTEQFF	TGTGCCTGGAGTCCCCCGGGTTTTACTGAGCAGTTCTTC
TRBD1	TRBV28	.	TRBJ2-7	CASTFRSHWDRSSEQYF	TGTGCCAGCACTTTCCGCTCCCACTGGGACAGGTCGTCCGAGCAGTACTTC
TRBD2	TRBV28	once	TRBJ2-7	CASSFLPGRLTYEQYF	TGTGCCAGCAGTTTTCTCCCCGGGAGGCTTACCTACGAGCAGTACTTC
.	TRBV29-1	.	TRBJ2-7	CSVEEAYGPYEQYF	TGCAGCGTTGAAGAGGCTTACGGGCCCTACGAGCAGTACTTC
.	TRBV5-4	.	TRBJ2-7	CASSLAGTYEQYF	TGTGCCAGCAGCTTGGCCGGAACCTACGAGCAGTACTTC
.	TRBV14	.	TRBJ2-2	CASSPWGGELFF	TGTGCCAGCAGCCCCTGGGGAGGGGAGCTGTTTTTT
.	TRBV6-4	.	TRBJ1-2	CASTPDGNYGYTF	TGTGCCAGCACCCCGGACGGTAACTATGGCTACACCTTC
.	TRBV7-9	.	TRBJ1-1	CASRKTDRPQNTEAFF	TGTGCCAGCAGAAAGACGGACAGACCACAGAACACTGAAGCTTTCTTT
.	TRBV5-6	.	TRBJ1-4	CASSLGQPNEKLFF	TGTGCCAGCAGCCTAGGACAGCCTAATGAAAAACTGTTTTTT
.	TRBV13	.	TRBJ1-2	CASSTNGKSTLNYGYTF	TGTGCCAGCAGCACGAACGGAAAATCAACCCTAAACTATGGCTACACCTTC
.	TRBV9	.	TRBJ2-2	CASSVGGGITGELFF	TGTGCCAGCAGCGTAGGTGGAGGGATCACCGGGGAGCTGTTTTTT
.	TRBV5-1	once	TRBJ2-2	CASSRRVSNTGELFF	TGCGCCAGCAGCCGTCGGGTATCGAACACCGGGGAGCTGTTTTTT
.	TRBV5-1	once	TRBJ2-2	CASSFLWEVGPGELFF	TGCGCCAGCAGCTTCCTATGGGAGGTGGGGCCCGGGGAGCTGTTTTTT
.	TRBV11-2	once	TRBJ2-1	CASSLTAGAEQFF	TGTGCCAGCAGCTTAACGGCAGGGGCTGAGCAGTTCTTC
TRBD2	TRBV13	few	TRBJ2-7	CASVSTGTNSYEQYF	TGTGCCAGCGTCTCCACCGGGACTAACTCCTACGAGCAGTACTTC
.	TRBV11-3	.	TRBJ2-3	CASSLSGGYTDTQYF	TGTGCCAGCAGCTTATCCGGCGGTTACACAGATACGCAGTATTTT
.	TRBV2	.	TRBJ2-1	CATIDPPSNNEQFF	TGTGCCACCATTGACCCACCCTCCAACAATGAGCAGTTCTTC
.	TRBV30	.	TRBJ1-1	CAWSQGIKAFF	TGTGCCTGGAGTCAGGGAATTAAAGCTTTCTTT
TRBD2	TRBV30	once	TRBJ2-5	CAWSGRLAGGPDQETQYF	TGTGCCTGGAGTGGACGACTAGCGGGAGGGCCCGATCAAGAGACCCAGTACTTC
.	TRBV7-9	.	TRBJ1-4	CASSSRTVGTLNEKLFF	TGTGCCAGCAGCTCCCGGACAGTCGGGACCTTAAATGAAAAACTGTTTTTT
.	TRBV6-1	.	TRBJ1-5	CASSVIEGASNQPQHF	TGTGCCAGCAGTGTAATCGAGGGAGCGAGTAATCAGCCCCAGCATTTT
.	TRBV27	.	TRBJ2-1	CASSLSKFSEQFF	TGTGCCAGCAGTTTATCGAAATTTTCTGAGCAGTTCTTC